These 5 T cell receptor beta chains were sequenced from one sample in a study of regulatory T cells in long-lasting Graves disease. Time point described: persistent/refractory GD, antithyroid drugs over 5 years with positive TRAb. Making the TCR library involved RNA that had been extracted from PBMCs. iRepertoire HTBI primers and Arm-PCR of CDR3 regions built TCR beta libraries. TCRdb fed the multiplex PCR reads into MiXCR, producing one record per CDR3 protein. Altogether 650,000 to 700,000 distinct CDR3 sequences are present, 25% to 35% being singletons, with the ten largest covering 40% to 55%. Sequencing was performed on peripheral blood mononuclear cells (PBMCs), taken when the disease was refractory, from a patient treated with antithyroid drugs. The receptors shown here come from a female donor with Graves disease.

The V and J genes are TRBV7-2 and TRBJ2-5; TRBD1 might be the D (6 bases). This CDR3 region has 14 residues. V was cut by 5 bases and J by 5 bases, with 15 bases left in between. The germline V gene encodes CDR1 SGHTA and CDR2 FQGNSA. The chain's CDR3 is CASSVVNGQETQYF. In DNA form, the CDR3 reads TGTGCCAGCAGCGTGGTCAACGGACAGGAGACCCAGTACTTC.

This clonotype has ten or more counts. The chain uses TRBV28 and TRBJ1-5, with a possible D match to TRBD1 (5 bases). The CDR3 runs 15 residues. In germline, CDR1 is MDHEN, CDR2 SYDVKM. The V and J ends lost 5 bases and 0 bases respectively, with 11 bases between them. CDR3 bases: TGTGCCAGCAGTGGGACGGCCCATAGCAATCAGCCCCAGCATTTT. It is translated as CASSGTAHSNQPQHF.

This clonotype was detected many times. V and J are TRBV12-3 or TRBV12-4 and TRBJ1-2; weak D call: TRBD1 (6 bases). There are 15 residues in the CDR3. Trimming took off 6 bases at V and 4 bases at J, with 18 bases between the two ends. CDR3 sequence: CASSPVGGASYGYTF. DNA of the CDR3: TGTGCCAGCAGCCCCGTTGGGGGGGCCAGCTATGGCTACACCTTC.

This clonotype was counted at least ten times. The chain couples TRBV6-2 or TRBV6-3 to TRBJ2-7, with D perhaps TRBD1 or TRBD2 (5 bases each). The CDR3 sequence is 14 residues long. Germline V gene sequence: CDR1 MNHEY, CDR2 SVGEGT. V gave up 8 bases and J gave up 0 bases, with 14 bases separating them. This CDR3 is CASSGRLFSYEQYF. CDR3 DNA: TGTGCCAGCTCGGGGCGCTTGTTCTCCTACGAGCAGTACTTC.

The sample holds many counts of this clonotype. The chain couples TRBV2 to TRBJ2-7; possible D gene TRBD1, 6 bases. V dropped 7 bases and J dropped 3 bases, with 13 bases sitting between them. The CDR3 consists of 13 residues. Germline V gene sequence: CDR1 SNHLY, CDR2 FYNNEI. Written as DNA, the CDR3 is TGTGCCAGCAAGGGGACACCCGTCTACGAGCAGTACTTC. Protein product: CASKGTPVYEQYF.